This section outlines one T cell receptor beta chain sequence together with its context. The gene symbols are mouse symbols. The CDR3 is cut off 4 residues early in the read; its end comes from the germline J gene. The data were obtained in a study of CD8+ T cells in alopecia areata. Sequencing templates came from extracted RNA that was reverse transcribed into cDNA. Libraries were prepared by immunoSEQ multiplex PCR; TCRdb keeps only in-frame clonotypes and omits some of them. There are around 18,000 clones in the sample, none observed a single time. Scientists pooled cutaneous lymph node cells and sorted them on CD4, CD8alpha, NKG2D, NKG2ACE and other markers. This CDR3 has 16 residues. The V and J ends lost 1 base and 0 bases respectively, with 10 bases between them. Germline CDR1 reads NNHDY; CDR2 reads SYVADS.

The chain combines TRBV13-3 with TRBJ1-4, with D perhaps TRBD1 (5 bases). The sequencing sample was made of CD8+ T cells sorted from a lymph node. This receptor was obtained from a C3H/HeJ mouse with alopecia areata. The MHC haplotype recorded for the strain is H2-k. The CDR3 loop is CASSDRREFSNERLFF. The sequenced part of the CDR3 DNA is TGTGCCAGCAGTGATCGCAGGGAGTTTTCCAACGAA.